Listed below are T cell receptor beta chains from one sample, sequenced in a study of post-analysis software for immune sequencing data. TCRdb re-called the PCR reads with MiXCR, one entry per CDR3 protein. The sample shows hundreds of thousands of distinct CDR3 sequences, approximately 57% of them seen only once. Material for sequencing was blood. The origin of the receptors is a girl aged 5-17 years with multiple sclerosis. The CDR3 runs from the conserved cysteine through the conserved F or W. A D gene is named only where the DNA matches it firmly. Clone size, where shown, is once, few, many, or a class for clones that have expanded.

V gene,clone size,J gene,D gene,CDR3 DNA,CDR3 protein
TRBV7-9,NA,TRBJ2-1,TRBD2,TGTGCCAGCAGCTTAAACAGCCCCCTCCGTGCGGGGGGGCAAGAGGAGCAGTTCTTC,CASSLNSPLRAGGQEEQFF
TRBV7-3,NA,TRBJ2-1,TRBD1,TGTGCCAGCAGCTTAACGGGGGACAGGGACAATGAGCAGTTCTTC,CASSLTGDRDNEQFF
TRBV5-6,NA,TRBJ2-1,TRBD2,TGTGCCAGCAGCGCTAGCGGGGCAACCTTCAATGAGCAGTTCTTC,CASSASGATFNEQFF
TRBV29-1,NA,TRBJ1-2,NA,TGCAGCGCCTCTGGGCGGCGACAGATTAACTATGGCTACACCTTC,CSASGRRQINYGYTF
TRBV6-4,NA,TRBJ1-2,TRBD1,TGTGCCAGCAGGGGTGAGGGACAGGGCCTCTACACCTTC,CASRGEGQGLYTF
TRBV7-9,NA,TRBJ2-7,NA,TGTGCCAGCAGCGCATCGGGGCAGGGAATCTACGAGCAGTACTTC,CASSASGQGIYEQYF
TRBV10-3,once,TRBJ2-5,TRBD2,TGTGCCATCAGTGTTCTTTTTAGCGGGGAAGAGACCCAGTACTTC,CAISVLFSGEETQYF
TRBV7-6,few,TRBJ2-7,TRBD2,TGTGCCAGCAGCTCGGGACTAGCGGGAGGTCGCTACGAGCAGTACTTC,CASSSGLAGGRYEQYF
TRBV20-1,NA,TRBJ2-7,NA,TGCAGTGCAACCCGACAGGAGCCCTACGAGCAGTACTTC,CSATRQEPYEQYF
TRBV6-2/TRBV6-3,few,TRBJ2-5,NA,TGTGCCAGCAGCTCACAACCGAAGGGGACCCAGTACTTC,CASSSQPKGTQYF
TRBV6-5,NA,TRBJ2-5,TRBD2,TGTGCCAGCGGACTAGCGGGACCAGAGGAGACCCAGTACTTC,CASGLAGPEETQYF
TRBV20-1,NA,TRBJ2-7,NA,TGCAGTGCCCGCGGACCTCCTGGCGAGCAGTACTTC,CSARGPPGEQYF
TRBV30,NA,TRBJ2-4,NA,TGTGCCTGGAGTCAGGAGATCCAGCAGTACTTC,CAWSQEIQQYF
TRBV5-1,NA,TRBJ2-1,TRBD2,TGCGCCAGCAGCTTGATCCTAGCGGGAGCGTACAATGAGCAGTTCTTC,CASSLILAGAYNEQFF
TRBV2,NA,TRBJ2-7,NA,TGTGCCAGCAGGAGAGAAGGGGGGAGCTCCTACGAGCAGTACTTC,CASRREGGSSYEQYF
TRBV11-2,NA,TRBJ2-1,NA,TGTGCCAGCAGCTTAGACCCAGCGGCGTACAATGAGCAGTTCTTC,CASSLDPAAYNEQFF
TRBV19,few,TRBJ2-3,NA,TGTGCCAGTAGTCCTAGGGCTCCGAGCACAGATACGCAGTATTTT,CASSPRAPSTDTQYF
TRBV5-1,few,TRBJ2-1,NA,TGCGCCAGCAGCTTGCATCAACAGAACAATGAGCAGTTCTTC,CASSLHQQNNEQFF
TRBV4-1,NA,TRBJ2-1,TRBD2,TGCGCCAGCGGCCAGACCGGGACTAGCGGGAGGGAGCAGTTCTTC,CASGQTGTSGREQFF
TRBV29-1,NA,TRBJ2-1,TRBD2,TGCAGCGTGGGAGGGAATAGGCGGGAGCTCCTTCACAATGAGCAGTTCTTC,CSVGGNRRELLHNEQFF
TRBV6-1,NA,TRBJ1-2,TRBD1,TGTGCCAGCAGGCTACGCCGGACCGGGACAGGCGTGTTAGGCTACACCTTC,CASRLRRTGTGVLGYTF
TRBV20-1,few,TRBJ2-5,TRBD2,TGCAGTGCTAGTGGTCGGCGGGAGGGCCAAGAGACCCAGTACTTC,CSASGRREGQETQYF
TRBV20-1,NA,TRBJ2-7,NA,TGCAGTGCCCGGGGACATTTCTACGAGCAGTACTTC,CSARGHFYEQYF
TRBV29-1,once,TRBJ2-3,TRBD1,TGCAGCGTTGGACGACAGGGGGGGCTCACAGATACGCAGTATTTT,CSVGRQGGLTDTQYF
TRBV20-1,few,TRBJ2-5,TRBD2,TGCAGTGCCCTCGGGGGAGGGGCTGGTGGTGAGCAGTACTTC,CSALGGGAGGEQYF
TRBV14,NA,TRBJ1-1,NA,TGTGCCAGCAGCCAAGCGCAGGGGAGGGGGAACACTGAAGCTTTCTTT,CASSQAQGRGNTEAFF
TRBV20-1,NA,TRBJ2-1,NA,TGCAGTGCTGCCTGGGGTAGGAATGAGCAGTTCTTC,CSAAWGRNEQFF
TRBV6-2/TRBV6-3,few,TRBJ2-3,NA,TGTGCCAGCAGTACCCGAGGGGATACACAGTATTTT,CASSTRGDTQYF
TRBV27,few,TRBJ2-1,TRBD1,TGTGCCAGCAGTTTTCCCGGGACAGGGCACAATGAGCAGTTCTTC,CASSFPGTGHNEQFF
TRBV5-1,NA,TRBJ2-1,NA,TGCGCCAGCAGCCGAGGGACCCGAGAGCAGTTCTTC,CASSRGTREQFF
TRBV7-2,NA,TRBJ2-7,TRBD1,TGTGCCAGCAGCCCCCGCCGGACAGGAAAAACCTACGAGCAGTACTTC,CASSPRRTGKTYEQYF